Below are 10 T cell receptor beta chains sequenced from a single sample in a study of spatial heterogeneity in lung cancer. Findings of the study overall: Intratumoral expanded alpha and beta TCR counts were found to track tumor mutation counts.

The antigens these receptors bind are not known. Specified time point: sample taken at primary tumor resection. TCRdb independently ran MiXCR on the 5' RACE reads; one entry per CDR3 protein. The sample has about 100,000 distinct CDR3 sequences, 3.5% to 5% seen once. Specimen: lung tumor tissue, collected at surgery. Receptor source: a male donor with early-stage non-small cell lung cancer.

This clonotype was observed at least ten times. This sequence joins TRBV28 and TRBJ2-7; 7 positions agree with TRBD2. Germline lookup yields CDR1 MDHEN and CDR2 SYDVKM. This CDR3 comprises 15 residues. Unmatched junction bases numbered 8, after V lost 5 bases and J lost 1 base. The chain's CDR3 is CASSPPAGASYEQYF. CDR3 nucleotides: TGTGCCAGCAGTCCCCCCGCGGGAGCATCCTACGAGCAGTACTTC.

This clonotype was counted many times. The chain joins TRBV15 to TRBJ2-1; TRBD2 matches 7 bases. Germline assignment: CDR1 LNHNV and CDR2 YYDKDF (reference sequence). V gave up 1 base and J gave up 6 bases; unmatched junction bases: 6. There are 15 residues in the CDR3. CDR3 nucleotide sequence: TGTGCCACCAGCAGAGCTCGTGCTAGCGGCAATGAGCAGTTCTTC. Translating gives CATSRARASGNEQFF.

At least ten counts were recorded for this clonotype. The chain links TRBV9 to TRBJ2-1, with D possibly being TRBD1 or TRBD2 (6 bases each). Germline values: CDR1 SGDLS, CDR2 YYNGEE. Trimming took 3 bases from V and 7 from J, leaving 20 bases between them. CDR3 length: 16 amino acids. CDR3 loop: CASSAKGGGLGNEQFF. The CDR3 coding sequence is TGTGCCAGCAGCGCCAAGGGGGGCGGATTAGGAAATGAGCAGTTCTTC.

This clonotype was recorded many times. The chain combines TRBV9 with TRBJ2-7; 7 bases are shared with TRBD2. V lost 0 bases to trimming and J lost 6 bases; unmatched junction nucleotides: 9. This CDR3 region has 15 residues. Germline CDR1 reads SGDLS; CDR2 reads YYNGEE. The CDR3 DNA is TGTGCCAGCAGCGTAGGGCTAGCGGAGCCAGCCGAGCAGTACTTC. Amino acids: CASSVGLAEPAEQYF. Full variable domain (outside the CDR3, taken from reference TRBV9 and TRBJ2-7): DSGVTQTPKHLITATGQRVTLRCSPRSGDLSVYWYQQSLDQGLQFLIQYYNGEERAKGNILERFSAQQFPDLHSELNLSSLELGDSALYFCASSVGLAEPAEQYFGPGTRLTVT.

This clonotype was seen many times. The gene calls are TRBV4-2 and TRBJ1-5, with TRBD1 as a possible D gene (5 bases). The V gene's germline CDR1 is LGHNA and CDR2 YNFKEQ. The CDR3 spans 21 residues. The V gene lost 0 bases and the J gene lost 2 bases, with 26 bases spanning the gap. CDR3 protein: CASSQDFDRRGRTGGNQPQHF. CDR3 coding DNA: TGTGCCAGCAGCCAAGATTTTGACCGGAGGGGACGAACGGGGGGCAATCAGCCCCAGCATTTT.

Many counts were recorded for this clonotype. The chain carries TRBV28 and TRBJ1-2, with D tentatively TRBD1 (5 bases). CDR1 is MDHEN, CDR2 SYDVKM, per germline. CDR3 length equals 15 residues. V lost 2 bases, J lost 8 bases, and 18 bases lay in between. The CDR3 loop is CASSLITGTALGYTF. CDR3 coding DNA: TGTGCCAGCAGTTTAATCACCGGGACGGCGCTGGGCTACACCTTC.

This clonotype was seen repeatedly, ten times or more. V gene TRBV29-1 combines with J gene TRBJ2-1, with D unresolved. The CDR3 covers 10 residues. V was trimmed by 7 bases and J by 11 bases, leaving 12 bases between them. The germline CDR1 and CDR2 sequences are SQVTM and ANQGSEA. The CDR3 reads CSARSRQQFF. The CDR3 coding sequence is TGCAGCGCCCGATCGCGTCAGCAGTTCTTC.

V gene TRBV3-1 combines with J gene TRBJ2-1, with 12 bases identical to TRBD2. V shed 1 base and J 8 bases; nucleotides not matched to a gene: 6. This CDR3 region has 16 residues. Germline V gives CDR1 LGHDT, CDR2 YNNKEL (reference sequence). In nucleotides, the CDR3 is TGTGCCAGCAGCCAAGGGTGGGCTAGCGGGAGGGATGAGCAGTTCTTC. This encodes CASSQGWASGRDEQFF.

The chain links TRBV29-1 to TRBJ2-4, with D maybe TRBD2 (6 bases). The CDR3 runs 15 residues. V was cut by 3 bases and J by 4 bases, with 16 bases left in between. Germline lookup yields CDR1 SQVTM and CDR2 ANQGSEA. The CDR3 DNA follows: TGCAGCGTTGAGGGATCGACGGGAGTTAAAAACATTCAGTACTTC. Translation: CSVEGSTGVKNIQYF. Full variable domain (rest looked up from reference TRBV29-1 and TRBJ2-4): SAVISQKPSRDICQRGTSLTIQCQVDSQVTMMFWYRQQPGQSLTLIATANQGSEATYESGFVIDKFPISRPNLTFSTLTVSNMSPEDSSIYLCSVEGSTGVKNIQYFGAGTRLSVL.

The CDR3 coding sequence is TGTGCCAGCAACACCTTGGGACTAGCGGGGTACAATGAGCAGTTCTTC. This translates into CASNTLGLAGYNEQFF. The J gene is TRBJ2-1, the V gene TRBV6-2 or TRBV6-3; 13 bases are a match to TRBD2. There are 16 residues in the CDR3. V was pared by 7 bases and J by 4 bases, with 7 bases of the junction left unmatched. Germline V CDR1 and CDR2: MNHEY, SVGEGT.